This T cell receptor (beta chain) was obtained from a study of Graves' ophthalmopathy and Graves' hyperthyroidism. The V and J ends lost 4 bases and 7 bases, in that order; junction bases with no gene match: 4. Germline assignment: CDR1 SGHAT and CDR2 FQNNGV. The CDR3 runs 13 residues. RNA served as the template for amplifying TCR beta CDR3 regions. After a first-round RT-PCR with HTBI primers, a second-round multiplex PCR was run. Each CDR3 protein gets one entry after TCRdb re-called the multiplex PCR reads with MiXCR. Altogether hundreds of thousands of distinct CDR3 sequences are present, about 20% being singletons, with the ten largest covering 7.1%. In this sample, this clonotype turned up a few times.

This chain joins TRBV11-2 and TRBJ2-4; 7 bases are shared with TRBD1. This TCR derives from a woman younger than 35 with stable Graves' hyperthyroidism. Some clones in this sample may be carry-over from other donors' samples. Sequenced: peripheral blood. The CDR3 DNA reads as TGTGCCAGCAGCTCATCAGGGGGTAACATTCAGTACTTC. It yields the protein CASSSSGGNIQYF.